The T cell receptor beta chain under discussion was sequenced for a study of spatial heterogeneity in lung cancer. For the study at large: Fewer alpha-chain than beta-chain sequences were consistently detected. Study-level points and caveats: Circulating ubiquitous expanded tumor TCRs were observed more frequently at resection than at follow-up.

The CDR3 has 18 residues. V lost 8 bases to trimming and J lost 5 bases; unmatched junction nucleotides: 20. From germline, CDR1 is SGHAT and CDR2 FQNNGV. A unique molecular identifier was carried by every single TCR cDNA molecule. TCRdb redid the calling of the 5' RACE reads with MiXCR, one entry per CDR3 protein. Counted here are about 4,000 distinct CDR3 sequences, approximately 16% occurring once; the ten biggest clones make up 50% to 70%. The time point was: sample taken at primary tumor resection. The authors sequenced whole RNA from tumor, nontumor lung or frozen PBMC without sorting. There were 75 or so donors, all of them untreated patients with early-stage non-small cell lung cancer. This clonotype was detected ten times or more. The target antigen is unknown.

This receptor was obtained from a male donor with early-stage non-small cell lung cancer. The chain has TRBV11-2 and TRBJ2-5; TRBD2 agrees at 10 bases. Material: PBMCs, obtained at surgery. CDR3: CASGGLFGLAGVGETQYF. CDR3 nucleotides: TGTGCCAGCGGGGGCTTGTTTGGGCTAGCGGGAGTTGGCGAGACCCAGTACTTC.